A single sample gave rise to the 23 T cell receptor beta chains below, sequenced in a study of OX40 agonist ivuxolimab in advanced cancers. Method: immunoSEQ multiplex PCR; TCRdb's copy keeps in-frame clones and lacks some. The data hold more than 45,000 clones, with about 88% observed a single time. Sequenced here: CD4+ or CD8+ T cells sorted from blood, sampled in a trial of the OX40 agonist ivuxolimab. These receptors came from an adult with an advanced solid tumor such as melanoma, head and neck, liver or kidney cancer.

The V call is TRBV13, the J call TRBJ2-5, with 10 nucleotides matching TRBD2. The CDR3 runs to 16 residues. Germline CDR1 PRHDT, CDR2 FYEKMQ (reference sequence). The V segment lost 5 bases and the J segment 1 base; nucleotides outside the gene matches: 7. The CDR3 DNA reads as TGTGCCAGCAGCCCATGGCAGCGGGGGGGCCAAGAGACCCAGTACTTC. Protein product: CASSPWQRGGQETQYF.

This sequence joins TRBV18 and TRBJ1-5, with no clear D. Trimming cost V 3 bases and J 9 bases, with 12 bases left between them. The CDR3 contains 13 residues. CDR1 is KGHSH and CDR2 is LQKENI in the germline V gene. CDR3 DNA sequence: TGTGCCAGCTCACCCACAGCCTCGGGGCCCCAGCATTTT. This codes for CASSPTASGPQHF.

The chain couples TRBV28 to TRBJ1-3; D unclear. This CDR3 contains 12 residues. Trimming removed 6 bases at V and 6 bases at J, with 9 bases between. The germline gives CDR1 MDHEN, CDR2 SYDVKM. The CDR3 here is CASSTELNTIYF. CDR3 coding DNA: TGTGCCAGCAGCACAGAATTAAACACCATATATTTT.

This clone was observed a few times. This chain joins TRBV18 and TRBJ1-5; a possible D gene is TRBD1 (5 bases). The CDR3 totals 18 residues. The ends were cut back, 4 bases at V and 0 bases at J, with 19 bases in the middle. Germline V CDR1 and CDR2: KGHSH, LQKENI. The CDR3 sequence is CASSRQSGRAYSNQPQHF. CDR3 DNA: TGTGCCAGCTCACGACAGAGTGGGCGGGCGTATAGCAATCAGCCCCAGCATTTT. The full variable domain, completed using reference TRBV18 and TRBJ1-5, is NAGVMQNPRHLVRRRGQEARLRCSPMKGHSHVYWYRQLPEEGLKFMVYLQKENIIDESGMPKERFSAEFPKEGPSILRIQQVVRGDSAAYFCASSRQSGRAYSNQPQHFGDGTRLSIL.

The J gene is TRBJ1-2, the V gene TRBV28, with no clear D. Germline CDR1 is MDHEN and CDR2 is SYDVKM. V lost 7 bases, J lost 8 bases, and 14 bases lay in between. The CDR3 covers 12 residues. The CDR3 nucleotides read TGTGCCAGCACCACCAGCCAGCAGGGCTACACCTTC. As protein: CASTTSQQGYTF.

The chain couples TRBV9 to TRBJ2-5; D is ambiguous. The length of the CDR3 is 13 residues. Trimming pared 0 bases from V and 4 bases from J, leaving 7 bases between. The germline V gene encodes CDR1 SGDLS and CDR2 YYNGEE. The CDR3, as DNA: TGTGCCAGCAGCGTAGGCAACCGAGAGACCCAGTACTTC. Protein: CASSVGNRETQYF.

The chain couples TRBV18 to TRBJ2-5, with D uncertain. Germline CDR1 reads KGHSH; CDR2 reads LQKENI. The ends were cut back, 7 bases at V and 5 bases at J, with 8 bases in the middle. The CDR3 runs to 11 residues. CDR3: CASLSRETQYF. The CDR3 bases are TGTGCCAGCTTATCAAGGGAGACCCAGTACTTC. The variable domain in full, with the rest retrieved from reference TRBV18 and TRBJ2-5, is NAGVMQNPRHLVRRRGQEARLRCSPMKGHSHVYWYRQLPEEGLKFMVYLQKENIIDESGMPKERFSAEFPKEGPSILRIQQVVRGDSAAYFCASLSRETQYFGPGTRLLVL.

The genes are TRBV5-1 and TRBJ1-1; unclear D gene. Trimming removed 4 bases from V and 2 bases from J, with 12 bases in between. This CDR3 comprises 14 residues. Germline values: CDR1 SGHRS, CDR2 YFSETQ. In DNA form, the CDR3 reads TGCGCCAGCAGCCCGAGGGAACTAAACACTGAAGCTTTCTTT. Protein sequence: CASSPRELNTEAFF.

This clone was recorded once. This rearrangement joins TRBV28 to TRBJ1-3; unclear D gene. Germline V lookup: CDR1 MDHEN, CDR2 SYDVKM. The CDR3 is 17 amino acids. V was shortened by 2 bases and J by 0 bases, with 14 bases between the two germline ends. The CDR3 DNA is TGTGCCAGCAGTTTAGGGGTAGGGCCGGACTCTGGAAACACCATATATTTT. It specifies CASSLGVGPDSGNTIYF.

DNA of the CDR3: TGTGCCAGCAGCCAGCAGCAGACGAGACAGGGACCCTACGAGCAGTACTTC. Translation: CASSQQQTRQGPYEQYF. This chain uses TRBV4-2 with TRBJ2-7; TRBD1 matches at 7 bases. In germline, CDR1 is LGHNA, CDR2 YNFKEQ. This CDR3 is built from 17 residues. After removal of 3 bases from V and 2 bases from J, the junction contained 13 bases not matched to a gene.

The V call is TRBV4-1, the J call TRBJ2-7; perhaps TRBD1 as D (6 bases). There are 13 residues in the CDR3. CDR1 MGHRA and CDR2 YSYEKL come from the germline V gene. Trimming cost V 5 bases and J 7 bases, with 15 bases left between them. CDR3 region: CASSLQGSREQYF. CDR3 bases: TGCGCCAGCAGCTTACAGGGTTCGCGGGAGCAGTACTTC.

V is TRBV5-1 and J is TRBJ2-7; 10 nucleotides agree with TRBD1. Germline CDR1 SGHRS, CDR2 YFSETQ. V lost 1 base, J lost 2 bases, and 3 bases stayed unmatched. This CDR3 spans 15 amino acids. The CDR3 loop reads CASSLLGQGTYEQYF. The CDR3 region has the DNA TGCGCCAGCAGCTTGCTGGGACAGGGGACCTACGAGCAGTACTTC.

In its sample, this clone was seen a few times. The chain has TRBV9 and TRBJ2-7; the match to TRBD2 covers 8 bases. The CDR3 covers 14 residues. CDR1 is SGDLS and CDR2 is YYNGEE in the germline V gene. J gave up 2 bases and V 4 bases, and 5 bases lay outside the gene matches. Here the CDR3 reads CASSPTGGTYEQYF. The DNA of the CDR3 is TGTGCCAGCAGCCCCACGGGAGGGACCTACGAGCAGTACTTC. The variable domain in full, completed from reference TRBV9 and TRBJ2-7, reads DSGVTQTPKHLITATGQRVTLRCSPRSGDLSVYWYQQSLDQGLQFLIQYYNGEERAKGNILERFSAQQFPDLHSELNLSSLELGDSALYFCASSPTGGTYEQYFGPGTRLTVT.

The J gene is TRBJ1-5, the V gene TRBV6-6; 7 bases map to TRBD1. CDR3 length: 14 amino acids. Germline lookup yields CDR1 MNHNY and CDR2 SVGAGI (reference sequence). The V segment lost 6 bases and the J segment 4 bases; nucleotides outside the gene matches: 6. The DNA for the CDR3 is TGTGCCAGCAGATTTACAGGGGATAATCAGCCCCAGCATTTT. It specifies CASRFTGDNQPQHF.

The CDR3 region has the DNA TGTGCCAGCACCACCCTCGGGAGATCCACTAGCACAGATACGCAGTATTTT. This encodes CASTTLGRSTSTDTQYF. This rearrangement joins TRBV7-8 to TRBJ2-3, with D perhaps matching TRBD2 (6 bases). V lost 7 bases and J lost 0, with 20 bases in between. The CDR3 totals 17 residues. Germline lookup yields CDR1 SGHVS and CDR2 FQNEAQ.

V and J are TRBV5-1 and TRBJ2-1; D ambiguous. The length of the CDR3 is 15 residues. The V gene's germline CDR1 is SGHRS and CDR2 YFSETQ. V was cut by 1 base and J by 0 bases, with 8 bases left in between. The CDR3 bases are TGCGCCAGCAGCTTGTCGGTTCTCTCCTACAATGAGCAGTTCTTC. It codes for CASSLSVLSYNEQFF. Full variable domain (missing parts from reference TRBV5-1 and TRBJ2-1): KAGVTQTPRYLIKTRGQQVTLSCSPISGHRSVSWYQQTPGQGLQFLFEYFSETQRNKGNFPGRFSGRQFSNSRSEMNVSTLELGDSALYLCASSLSVLSYNEQFFGPGTRLTVL.

This clone occurred a few times. This sequence joins TRBV6-5 and TRBJ2-3; D is ambiguous. Germline-derived CDR1 and CDR2 are MNHEY and SVGAGI. Between the trimmed V and J ends, which lost 2 bases and 5 bases, there was a span of 14 bases. The CDR3 covers 15 residues. CDR3 sequence reads: CASSYGGLAGDTQYF. The CDR3 region has the DNA TGTGCCAGCAGTTACGGCGGATTGGCAGGAGATACGCAGTATTTT.

The rearrangement uses TRBV27 and TRBJ1-2; a weak D match, TRBD1 (5 bases). The CDR3 is 14 amino acids. Germline V gene lookup returns CDR1 MNHEY and CDR2 SMNVEV (reference sequence). Trimming cost V 8 bases and J 3 bases, with 16 bases left between them. Written as DNA, the CDR3 is TGTGCCAGCCGTCGACCGGGGCGGGACTATGGCTACACCTTC. This sequence encodes CASRRPGRDYGYTF.

The CDR3 sequence is CASSEWTGGIDTQYF. CDR3 nucleotide sequence: TGCGCCAGCAGTGAGTGGACAGGGGGTATAGATACGCAGTATTTT. The rearrangement joins TRBV10-2 to TRBJ2-3; 10 bases match TRBD1. The CDR3 length is 15 residues. With V trimmed by 1 base and J by 5 bases, 3 bases remained unmatched. The V gene's germline CDR1 is WSHSY and CDR2 SAAADI.

V usage is TRBV6-1 and J usage is TRBJ2-7; 7 bases fit TRBD1. The V and J ends lost 6 bases and 4 bases, in that order; junction bases with no gene match: 3. CDR1 is MNHNS, CDR2 SASEGT, per germline. The length of the CDR3 is 12 residues. In DNA, the CDR3 is TGTGCCAGCAGGCAGGACAGGTACGAGCAGTACTTC. Translating gives CASRQDRYEQYF.

With respect to this clone: Other DNA sequences of this sample code for an identical CDR3. The chain couples TRBV7-9 to TRBJ2-5; D gene unclear. V lost 1 base and J 3 bases, leaving 6 bases between the germline ends. Germline loops: CDR1 SEHNR, CDR2 FQNEAQ (reference sequence). This CDR3 contains 13 residues. The CDR3 region has the DNA TGTGCCAGCAGCTTAGGGCAGAAAGAGACCCAGTACTTC. Its translation: CASSLGQKETQYF.

The chain joins TRBV5-6 to TRBJ2-7; D might be TRBD1 (5 bases). V was pared by 0 bases and J by 4 bases, with 11 bases between. The CDR3 contains 14 residues. Germline assignment: CDR1 SGHDT and CDR2 YYEEEE. The DNA of the CDR3 is TGTGCCAGCAGCTTGGAAAACAGGCAATACGAGCAGTACTTC. It codes for CASSLENRQYEQYF.

This rearrangement joins TRBV19 to TRBJ2-5, with D possibly TRBD2 on 5 matching bases. Germline loops: CDR1 LNHDA, CDR2 SQIVND (reference sequence). V was pared by 5 bases and J by 3 bases, with 13 bases between. This CDR3 has 14 amino acids. The CDR3 reads CASSEYGLKETQYF. The CDR3 DNA reads as TGTGCCAGTAGTGAGTACGGACTGAAAGAGACCCAGTACTTC. Full variable domain (missing parts from reference TRBV19 and TRBJ2-5): DGGITQSPKYLFRKEGQNVTLSCEQNLNHDAMYWYRQDPGQGLRLIYYSQIVNDFQKGDIAEGYSVSREKKESFPLTVTSAQKNPTAFYLCASSEYGLKETQYFGPGTRLLVL.